This TCR beta chain is from a study of breast tumors, draining lymph nodes, adjacent tissues. Overall study findings and caveats: The lymph node origin of tumor T cells was framed as consistent with a hypothesis, not demonstrated. Tumor TCR diversity was below lymph nodes but above nontumor tissue. Luminal-like breast cancer showed significantly greater tumor-nontumor repertoire similarity than basal-like breast cancer did.

Axillary draining lymph nodes of breast cancer patients supplied the node samples. TCRdb passed the multiplex PCR reads through MiXCR, listing each CDR3 protein once. The table includes tens of thousands of distinct CDR3 sequences, about 27% detected once. As regards this clonotype: Its matching antigen is unknown. One junction end disagrees with the germline gene, perhaps due to a read error.

Germline V CDR1 and CDR2: ENHRY, SYGVKD. The CDR3 has 19 amino acids. The chain couples TRBV10-3 to TRBJ2-5; no clear D gene. Sequenced: axillary lymph node tissue. The origin of this receptor is a female donor with breast cancer. Some clones in this sample may be carry-over from other donors' samples. CDR3 residues: CAFSESASSVTSVRQTQYF. The CDR3 DNA reads TGTGCCTTCAGTGAGTCAGCCAGCTCGGTCACGTCTGTCCGTCAGACCCAGTACTTC.